This TCR beta chain was recorded in a study of T cells expressing NK-cell markers. Study at large: One of eight sequenced donors was HCMV-seronegative; the other seven were seropositive.

This CDR3 has 16 amino acids. Per germline, CDR1 LNHDA and CDR2 SQIVND (reference sequence). TCRdb reprocessed the 5' RACE reads and keeps a single row for each CDR3 protein, giving no DNA. The repertoire table contains about 260,000 distinct CDR3 sequences. Sequenced material: blood T cells: a sorted CD56 or NKG2C T cell subset, CD4+ or CD8+ T cells, or bulk PBMC T cells (not recorded which). The chain couples TRBV19 to TRBJ2-3; lacking DNA, the TRBD2 call made by TCRdb goes unchecked. The clonotype originates from a man aged 18 to 30 in good health. CDR3 loop: CASSILPGLAGDTQYF.